What follows are 16 T cell receptor beta chains derived from one specimen sequenced in a study of T cell responses to AZD1222 COVID-19 vaccine. Here immunoSEQ multiplex PCR was the method, and the copy in TCRdb shows in-frame clones only, minus some. The sample has 100,000 to 150,000 clones, around 90% seen once. This specimen consisted of peripheral blood, obtained on day 0 of AZD1222 vaccination. The source of these receptors is an adult in good health.

This rearrangement joins TRBV15 to TRBJ1-2; the D gene is possibly TRBD1 (6 bases). Trimming left V 0 bases short and J 2 bases short, with 10 bases between. CDR1 and CDR2 (germline): LNHNV, YYDKDF (reference sequence). This CDR3 region has 15 residues. CDR3 residues: CATSREMGGNYGYTF. CDR3 sequence (DNA): TGTGCCACCAGCAGAGAGATGGGGGGCAACTATGGCTACACCTTC.

The sample holds a few counts of this clone. J is TRBJ1-5 and V is TRBV5-8; 9 nucleotides agree with TRBD1. The germline gives CDR1 SGHTS, CDR2 YDEGEE. V dropped 4 bases and J dropped 3; count of bases not matched to a gene: 8. The CDR3 is made up of 16 amino acids. The CDR3 loop reads CASSDDRTGDNQPQHF. In DNA, the CDR3 is TGTGCCAGCAGCGACGATCGGACAGGGGACAATCAGCCCCAGCATTTT. The full variable domain, with the rest looked up from reference TRBV5-8 and TRBJ1-5, is EAGVTQSPTHLIKTRGQQATLRCSPISGHTSVYWYQQALGLGLQFLLWYDEGEERNRGNFPPRFSGRQFPNYSSELNVNALELEDSALYLCASSDDRTGDNQPQHFGDGTRLSIL.

V gene TRBV7-9 combines with J gene TRBJ2-7; TRBD2 might be the D (5 bases). The germline V and J ends were trimmed by 3 bases and 3 bases, with 9 bases remaining between them. The germline V gene encodes CDR1 SEHNR and CDR2 FQNEAQ (reference sequence). The CDR3 contains 13 residues. The CDR3 loop is CASSLGGLYEQYF. For the CDR3, the DNA is TGTGCCAGCAGCTTGGGCGGACTCTACGAGCAGTACTTC.

The chain combines TRBV30 with TRBJ1-1, with 8 bases that match TRBD1. The germline V gene has CDR1 GTSNPN and CDR2 SVGIG (reference sequence). The CDR3 has 13 residues. Unmatched junction bases numbered 5, after V lost 0 bases and J lost 8 bases. Written as DNA, the CDR3 is TGTGCCTGGAGTGTACCCGGGACAGGAGAAGCTTTCTTT. Amino acids: CAWSVPGTGEAFF.

The chain is built from TRBV6-5 and TRBJ2-3; no firm D call. Trimming removed 6 bases at V and 2 bases at J, with 9 bases between. This CDR3 comprises 13 residues. Per germline, CDR1 MNHEY and CDR2 SVGAGI. The CDR3 here is CASSLKNTDTQYF. The CDR3 DNA is TGTGCCAGCAGCCTGAAAAACACAGATACGCAGTATTTT.

This chain connects TRBV28 to TRBJ2-7; perhaps TRBD1 as D (6 bases). The CDR3 sequence is 13 residues long. The germline V and J ends were trimmed by 6 bases and 2 bases, with 11 bases remaining between them. Germline V lookup: CDR1 MDHEN, CDR2 SYDVKM. CDR3 DNA: TGTGCCAGCAGCCGACAGGACCCCTACGAGCAGTACTTC. Translated, it gives CASSRQDPYEQYF.

This rearrangement joins TRBV25-1 to TRBJ2-7, with a possible D match to TRBD1 (6 bases). V lost 1 base, J lost 6 bases, and 13 bases lay in between. The CDR3 totals 14 residues. Germline V gene sequence: CDR1 MGHDK, CDR2 SYGVNS. CDR3 in DNA: TGTGCCAGCAGTGAATCCGACAGGTTTGGCGAGCAGTACTTC. Translating gives CASSESDRFGEQYF.

The chain carries TRBV27 and TRBJ1-5; possibly TRBD1 for D (5 bases). The CDR3 has 14 residues. V lost 1 base, J lost 6 bases, and 10 bases lay in between. Germline V gives CDR1 MNHEY, CDR2 SMNVEV (reference sequence). CDR3 bases: TGTGCCAGCAGTTTATTCCCAGGGTTTCAGCCCCAGCATTTT. Its translation: CASSLFPGFQPQHF.

The chain is built from TRBV19 and TRBJ2-1; D is uncertain. The CDR3 totals 11 residues. V was trimmed by 2 bases and J by 8 bases, leaving 4 bases between them. CDR1 and CDR2 from the germline V gene are LNHDA and SQIVND (reference sequence). Written as DNA, the CDR3 is TGTGCCAGTAGTATAAACTATGAGCAGTTCTTC. This gives the protein CASSINYEQFF.

The gene calls are TRBV27 and TRBJ1-2; possibly TRBD1 for D (5 bases). Germline V gene data show CDR1 as MNHEY and CDR2 as SMNVEV (reference sequence). This CDR3 has 16 residues. Trimming took 2 bases from V and 4 from J, leaving 17 bases between them. CDR3 in amino acids: CASSLRGGASIYGYTF. CDR3 nucleotide sequence: TGTGCCAGCAGTTTAAGGGGCGGAGCATCAATCTATGGCTACACCTTC.

V and J are TRBV9 and TRBJ2-1; 12 bases align to TRBD2. The CDR3 runs 20 residues. V was clipped by 2 bases and J by 7 bases; unmatched bases: 19. Germline loops: CDR1 SGDLS, CDR2 YYNGEE. CDR3 in DNA: TGTGCCAGCAGCGTTTCGACTAGCGGGAGCACCTTCCTTTTTGGGAATGAGCAGTTCTTC. It specifies CASSVSTSGSTFLFGNEQFF.

The DNA of the CDR3 is TGTGCCTGGAGTCTGGGACAGCGAGTGTCAGAGACCCAGTACTTC. Residues: CAWSLGQRVSETQYF. The rearrangement uses TRBV30 and TRBJ2-5; 7 bases line up with TRBD1. This CDR3 contains 15 residues. V dropped 2 bases and J dropped 4; count of bases not matched to a gene: 10. CDR1 is GTSNPN and CDR2 is SVGIG in the germline V gene (reference sequence). The entire variable domain, with the rest obtained from reference TRBV30 and TRBJ2-5, is as follows: SQTIHQWPATLVQPVGSPLSLECTVEGTSNPNLYWYRQAAGRGLQLLFYSVGIGQISSEVPQNLSASRPQDRQFILSSKKLLLSDSGFYLCAWSLGQRVSETQYFGPGTRLLVL.

This clone has just one count. The chain links TRBV7-2 to TRBJ2-7, with TRBD1 matching over 9 bases. Germline CDR1 is SGHTA and CDR2 is FQGNSA. Trimming removed 5 bases from V and 2 bases from J; junction bases left unmatched: 7. The CDR3 covers 15 residues. The CDR3 reads CASSGTGTGTYEQYF. DNA for the CDR3: TGTGCCAGCAGCGGGACCGGGACAGGGACCTACGAGCAGTACTTC. The complete variable domain, with remaining parts taken from reference TRBV7-2 and TRBJ2-7, reads GAGVSQSPSNKVTEKGKDVELRCDPISGHTALYWYRQSLGQGLEFLIYFQGNSAPDKSGLPSDRFSAERTGGSVSTLTIQRTQQEDSAVYLCASSGTGTGTYEQYFGPGTRLTVT.

This chain joins TRBV12-3 or TRBV12-4 and TRBJ1-1; D is unresolved. V was pared by 2 bases and J by 3 bases, with 7 bases between. CDR3 size: 13 residues. CDR3 coding DNA: TGTGCCAGCAGTTTACGGGAGGACACTGAAGCTTTCTTT. It translates to CASSLREDTEAFF.

This chain links TRBV28 with TRBJ1-5; the D gene is possibly TRBD1 (6 bases). The V gene's germline CDR1 is MDHEN and CDR2 SYDVKM. This CDR3 is 11 amino acids long. Trimming left V 5 bases short and J 9 bases short, with 8 bases between. CDR3 sequence reads: CASSLRGPQHF. The CDR3, as DNA: TGTGCCAGCAGTCTCAGGGGGCCCCAGCATTTT. The full variable domain, with the rest looked up from reference TRBV28 and TRBJ1-5, is DVKVTQSSRYLVKRTGEKVFLECVQDMDHENMFWYRQDPGLGLRLIYFSYDVKMKEKGDIPEGYSVSREKKERFSLILESASTNQTSMYLCASSLRGPQHFGDGTRLSIL.

V is TRBV7-9 and J is TRBJ2-1, with TRBD2 identical over 11 bases. V was pared by 0 bases and J by 4 bases, with 2 bases of the junction left unmatched. This CDR3 comprises 16 residues. The germline V gene encodes CDR1 SEHNR and CDR2 FQNEAQ (reference sequence). In DNA, the CDR3 is TGTGCCAGCAGCTTAGCCGGGACTAGCGGTTACAATGAGCAGTTCTTC. Residues: CASSLAGTSGYNEQFF.